Presented here are 28 T cell receptor beta chains from one specimen sequenced in a study of STAT5B mutations in CD4+ large granular lymphocyte leukemia. Repertoires were generated with immunoSEQ multiplex PCR, while TCRdb's copy carries only in-frame clones and drops some. The sample shows about 45,000 clones, 80% to 90% of them seen only once. Sequencing was done on a sample of CD4+ T cells from blood buffy coats. The receptors originated from a human donor in good health.

V and J are TRBV5-4 and TRBJ2-1; 7 positions match TRBD2. V was pared by 0 bases and J by 8 bases, with 14 bases of the junction left unmatched. Per germline, CDR1 SGHNT and CDR2 YYREEE (reference sequence). There are 17 residues in the CDR3. The CDR3 protein is CASSLAPTGGSTYEQFF. The DNA of the CDR3 is TGTGCCAGCAGCTTGGCCCCAACGGGAGGATCGACATATGAGCAGTTCTTC.

The V gene is TRBV5-1, the J gene TRBJ1-2; TRBD1 matches 9 bases. This CDR3 is 14 amino acids long. Germline V gene data show CDR1 as SGHRS and CDR2 as YFSETQ. Germline trimming cut 4 bases from V and 4 bases from J; bases unmatched to any gene: 5. CDR3 bases: TGCGCCAGCAGCCGGACAGGGGAGAGCTATGGCTACACCTTC. Residues: CASSRTGESYGYTF.

The J gene is TRBJ2-7, the V gene TRBV27; D remains unclear. Germline-derived CDR1 and CDR2 are MNHEY and SMNVEV (reference sequence). The CDR3 sequence is 15 residues long. The V gene lost 3 bases and the J gene lost 2 bases, with 14 bases spanning the gap. CDR3 DNA: TGTGCCAGCAGTTTGAGGCCAGGATTCGCCTACGAGCAGTACTTC. Translated, it gives CASSLRPGFAYEQYF.

The chain has TRBV29-1 and TRBJ2-2; 9 bases are a match to TRBD1. V shed 4 bases and J 7 bases; nucleotides not matched to a gene: 7. The CDR3 runs to 14 residues. The germline gives CDR1 SQVTM, CDR2 ANQGSEA. CDR3 residues: CSVGDRAINGELFF. CDR3 bases: TGCAGCGTTGGGGACAGGGCTATTAACGGGGAGCTGTTTTTT.

The sample holds a few counts of this clone. The genes are TRBV30 and TRBJ1-5; D is possibly TRBD1 (6 bases). Germline-derived CDR1 and CDR2 are GTSNPN and SVGIG (reference sequence). This CDR3 is 14 amino acids long. Trimming removed 5 bases from V and 2 bases from J, with 13 bases in between. The CDR3 sequence is CAWASTGGNQPQHF. The CDR3 DNA reads as TGTGCCTGGGCTTCGACAGGAGGCAATCAGCCCCAGCATTTT. The full variable domain, with the rest looked up from reference TRBV30 and TRBJ1-5, is SQTIHQWPATLVQPVGSPLSLECTVEGTSNPNLYWYRQAAGRGLQLLFYSVGIGQISSEVPQNLSASRPQDRQFILSSKKLLLSDSGFYLCAWASTGGNQPQHFGDGTRLSIL.

The chain is built from TRBV2 and TRBJ2-6; D is uncertain. Trimming shortened V by 5 bases and J by 4 bases, and 12 bases separated the two germline ends. Per germline, CDR1 SNHLY and CDR2 FYNNEI. The CDR3 length is 15 residues. The CDR3 region is CASSPFRSGANVLTF. DNA of the CDR3: TGTGCCAGCAGTCCTTTTCGGTCCGGGGCCAACGTCCTGACTTTC. The full variable domain, with the rest looked up from reference TRBV2 and TRBJ2-6, is EPEVTQTPSHQVTQMGQEVILRCVPISNHLYFYWYRQILGQKVEFLVSFYNNEISEKSEIFDDQFSVERPDGSNFTLKIRSTKLEDSAMYFCASSPFRSGANVLTFGAGSRLTVL.

This clone was seen only once. The chain employs TRBV18 and TRBJ2-7, with a possible D match to TRBD2 (6 bases). Trimming took off 6 bases at V and 1 base at J, with 16 bases between the two ends. The CDR3 consists of 15 residues. Germline V gives CDR1 KGHSH, CDR2 LQKENI. CDR3 residues: CASSPAVGGSYEQYF. The CDR3 DNA reads TGTGCCAGCTCCCCTGCGGTGGGGGGTTCCTACGAGCAGTACTTC.

The rearrangement links TRBV27 to TRBJ2-7; 10 bases are a match to TRBD2. The length of the CDR3 is 17 residues. After removal of 4 bases from V and 2 bases from J, the junction contained 11 bases not matched to a gene. Per the germline V gene, CDR1 is MNHEY and CDR2 is SMNVEV (reference sequence). The CDR3 nucleotides read TGTGCCAGCAGTTCCATTCTTGGACTAGCGGACACCTACGAGCAGTACTTC. It yields the protein CASSSILGLADTYEQYF.

The table lists this clone with a count of one. The V gene is TRBV5-1, the J gene TRBJ1-2, with D possibly matching TRBD1 (5 bases). The CDR3 sequence is 14 residues long. Germline CDR1 and CDR2: SGHRS and YFSETQ. V was clipped by 0 bases and J by 4 bases, with 10 bases between them. The CDR3 here is CASSLAGDSYGYTF. CDR3 sequence (DNA): TGCGCCAGCAGCTTGGCCGGGGACTCCTATGGCTACACCTTC.

The chain has TRBV5-1 and TRBJ1-1; TRBD1 agrees at 7 bases. The CDR3 is made up of 16 amino acids. Germline lookup yields CDR1 SGHRS and CDR2 YFSETQ. Trimming removed 1 base from V and 2 bases from J; junction bases left unmatched: 8. The CDR3 DNA reads TGCGCCAGCAGCTTGTTCGGGGGACAGAGCAACACTGAAGCTTTCTTT. This codes for CASSLFGGQSNTEAFF.

This clone appeared a few times. The chain is built from TRBV7-9 and TRBJ1-2; possible D gene TRBD1, 5 bases. This CDR3 region has 13 residues. Trimming removed 2 bases from V and 7 bases from J, with 11 bases in between. Germline CDR1 reads SEHNR; CDR2 reads FQNEAQ (reference sequence). CDR3 protein: CASSLYGGGGYTF. The CDR3 nucleotides are TGTGCCAGCAGCTTATACGGGGGAGGTGGCTACACCTTC.

This chain joins TRBV5-4 and TRBJ2-5, with unresolved D. V was shortened by 1 base and J by 1 base, with 2 bases between the two germline ends. CDR1 is SGHNT and CDR2 is YYREEE in the germline V gene (reference sequence). The CDR3 contains 12 residues. CDR3 in DNA: TGTGCCAGCAGCTTGCCCCAAGAGACCCAGTACTTC. Amino acid sequence: CASSLPQETQYF.

The gene calls are TRBV27 and TRBJ2-3; 7 bases are a match to TRBD2. This CDR3 is 17 amino acids long. The germline V gene has CDR1 MNHEY and CDR2 SMNVEV (reference sequence). J was trimmed by 1 base and V by 5 bases; bases with no gene match: 12. DNA for the CDR3: TGTGCCAGCAGTGTGGGAGGGCCACTAGTGCGCACAGATACGCAGTATTTT. It encodes CASSVGGPLVRTDTQYF.

The rearrangement uses TRBV2 and TRBJ2-5, with 15 nucleotides matching TRBD2. The V gene end was trimmed by 6 bases and the J gene end by 2 bases; junction bases not matched to a gene: 10. CDR3 size: 18 residues. Germline CDR1 is SNHLY and CDR2 is FYNNEI. The CDR3 reads CASRNPGLAGGGQETQYF. The CDR3 nucleotides read TGTGCCAGCAGGAACCCGGGACTAGCGGGAGGCGGTCAAGAGACCCAGTACTTC.

This clone is a singleton in its sample. V and J are TRBV7-9 and TRBJ2-7, with D unclear. This CDR3 comprises 15 residues. CDR1 is SEHNR, CDR2 FQNEAQ, per germline (reference sequence). V was trimmed by 0 bases and J by 1 base, leaving 10 bases between them. CDR3 nucleotide sequence: TGTGCCAGCAGCTTAGCGGCCGGTCTGTCCTACGAGCAGTACTTC. Protein: CASSLAAGLSYEQYF. Full variable domain (remainder filled in from reference TRBV7-9 and TRBJ2-7): DTGVSQNPRHKITKRGQNVTFRCDPISEHNRLYWYRQTLGQGPEFLTYFQNEAQLEKSRLLSDRFSAERPKGSFSTLEIQRTEQGDSAMYLCASSLAAGLSYEQYFGPGTRLTVT.

V gene TRBV7-2 combines with J gene TRBJ2-7; 9 bases align to TRBD2. The CDR3 sequence is 14 residues long. Germline trimming cut 2 bases from V and 5 bases from J; bases unmatched to any gene: 4. Germline V gene lookup returns CDR1 SGHTA and CDR2 FQGNSA. CDR3 sequence: CASSLQASGDEQYF. CDR3 DNA sequence: TGTGCCAGCAGCTTACAGGCTAGCGGGGACGAGCAGTACTTC.

This chain links TRBV19 with TRBJ1-5; D gene ambiguous. V dropped 3 bases and J dropped 1 base, with 10 bases sitting between them. Germline values: CDR1 LNHDA, CDR2 SQIVND (reference sequence). This CDR3 is built from 15 residues. In DNA, the CDR3 is TGTGCCAGTAGTATGAGGCGGGAGAGCAATCAGCCCCAGCATTTT. Protein sequence: CASSMRRESNQPQHF.

The V gene is TRBV5-1, the J gene TRBJ2-5, with TRBD2 identical over 7 bases. CDR3 length equals 12 residues. Germline CDR1 and CDR2: SGHRS and YFSETQ. The ends lost 7 bases at V and 5 bases at J; junction bases unmatched: 5. The CDR3 coding sequence is TGCGCCAGCTGGGAGGGCGGGGAGACCCAGTACTTC. Amino acids: CASWEGGETQYF.

The chain has TRBV19 and TRBJ2-2; D is undetermined. CDR3 length: 13 amino acids. V lost 4 bases and J 7 bases, leaving 10 bases between the germline ends. Germline V CDR1 and CDR2: LNHDA, SQIVND (reference sequence). The CDR3 bases are TGTGCCAGTAGTACTTCTCGCGTCGGGGAGCTGTTTTTT. It specifies CASSTSRVGELFF.

This chain connects TRBV2 to TRBJ2-7; TRBD1 is a possible D gene (6 bases). V was cut by 8 bases and J by 2 bases, with 10 bases left in between. Germline values: CDR1 SNHLY, CDR2 FYNNEI. This CDR3 is 12 amino acids long. CDR3 amino acids: CASGRDTYEQYF. The CDR3 bases are TGTGCCAGCGGCCGGGACACCTACGAGCAGTACTTC.

The chain has TRBV5-4 and TRBJ2-7, with 8 bases lining up with TRBD1. The J segment lost 8 bases and the V segment lost 7 bases, leaving 17 bases of the junction unmatched. This CDR3 spans 15 amino acids. CDR1 and CDR2 from the germline V gene are SGHNT and YYREEE (reference sequence). The CDR3 spells CASSPPGTGPTKQYF. In DNA, the CDR3 is TGTGCCAGCTCCCCCCCCGGGACAGGTCCTACGAAGCAGTACTTC.

This clone was seen more than once but under ten times. V is TRBV5-5 and J is TRBJ2-2; the D call may be TRBD1 or TRBD2 (5 bases each). V lost 5 bases and J 2 bases, leaving 13 bases between the germline ends. Germline V gives CDR1 SGHKS, CDR2 YYEKEE (reference sequence). The CDR3 runs 15 residues. The CDR3 nucleotides are TGTGCCAGCAGGGGTGACAGACTAAACACCGGGGAGCTGTTTTTT. This gives the protein CASRGDRLNTGELFF.

V gene TRBV10-3 combines with J gene TRBJ2-2; tentative D call: TRBD1 (5 bases). This CDR3 spans 13 amino acids. V lost 10 bases and J 6 bases, leaving 15 bases between the germline ends. Germline V gene data show CDR1 as ENHRY and CDR2 as SYGVKD. The CDR3 DNA follows: TGTGCCACAGGGAATCATGGGGCCGGGGAGCTGTTTTTT. Amino acid sequence: CATGNHGAGELFF.

The chain is built from TRBV25-1 and TRBJ2-2, with D perhaps matching TRBD2 (7 bases). Germline V gene sequence: CDR1 MGHDK, CDR2 SYGVNS. The V and J ends lost 7 bases and 6 bases respectively, with 27 bases between them. The CDR3 runs to 18 residues. The CDR3 DNA reads TGTGCCAGCACCCCCCCGGGCGGGGGCAGCCTTGGAGCCGGGGAGCTGTTTTTT. Encoded protein: CASTPPGGGSLGAGELFF.

The chain uses TRBV18 and TRBJ1-5; possibly TRBD1 for D (6 bases). CDR1 is KGHSH, CDR2 LQKENI, per germline. V was pared by 3 bases and J by 1 base, with 13 bases between. The CDR3 extends over 16 amino acids. For the CDR3, the DNA is TGTGCCAGCTCACCTAAGGGGGTAGGGAGCAATCAGCCCCAGCATTTT. Translating it yields CASSPKGVGSNQPQHF.

V usage is TRBV7-2 and J usage is TRBJ2-3; D is undetermined. Per germline, CDR1 SGHTA and CDR2 FQGNSA. The CDR3 is 12 amino acids. The germline V and J ends were trimmed by 5 bases and 4 bases, with 7 bases remaining between them. CDR3 residues: CASSPAADTQYF. The CDR3 bases are TGTGCCAGCAGCCCTGCTGCAGATACGCAGTATTTT.

The V and J genes are TRBV29-1 and TRBJ2-4; 11 nucleotides match TRBD2. Germline CDR1 and CDR2: SQVTM and ANQGSEA. J lost 7 bases, V lost 7 bases, and 9 bases had no gene match. There are 14 residues in the CDR3. The CDR3 DNA is TGCAGCGCGTGGACTAGCGGGCTGGGGAACATTCAGTACTTC. Protein sequence: CSAWTSGLGNIQYF.

The table lists this clone with a few counts. The chain links TRBV11-2 to TRBJ2-2; D is unresolved. The V and J ends lost 6 bases and 5 bases respectively, with 16 bases between them. This CDR3 region has 15 residues. Looked up from germline, CDR1 is SGHAT and CDR2 is FQNNGV. The CDR3 here is CASRREGPRTGELFF. CDR3 DNA sequence: TGTGCCAGCAGGCGTGAAGGGCCGCGGACCGGGGAGCTGTTTTTT. The full variable domain, its missing parts supplied by reference TRBV11-2 and TRBJ2-2, is EAGVAQSPRYKIIEKRQSVAFWCNPISGHATLYWYQQILGQGPKLLIQFQNNGVVDDSQLPKDRFSAERLKGVDSTLKIQPAKLEDSAVYLCASRREGPRTGELFFGEGSRLTVL.